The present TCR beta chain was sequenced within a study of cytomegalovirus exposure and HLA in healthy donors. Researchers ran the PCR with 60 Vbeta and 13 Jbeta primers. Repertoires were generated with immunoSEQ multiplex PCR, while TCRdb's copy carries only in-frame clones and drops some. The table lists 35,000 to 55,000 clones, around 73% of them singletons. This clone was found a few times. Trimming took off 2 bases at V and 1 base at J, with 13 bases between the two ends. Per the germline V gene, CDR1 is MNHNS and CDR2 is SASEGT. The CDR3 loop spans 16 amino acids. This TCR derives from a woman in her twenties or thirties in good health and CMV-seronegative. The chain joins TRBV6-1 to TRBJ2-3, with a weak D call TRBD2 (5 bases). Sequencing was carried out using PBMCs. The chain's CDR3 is CASSEFVGEGTDTQYF. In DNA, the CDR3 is TGTGCCAGCAGTGAATTTGTGGGAGAGGGCACAGATACGCAGTATTTT.